What follows are 12 T cell receptor beta chains derived from one specimen sequenced in a study of blood T cells in healthy people across ages (dated by TCRdb to 2013 to 2016). Libraries were constructed by 5' RACE. A second 7 to 11 cycle PCR used a sample-barcoded 5' primer and a J-beta primer mix. TCRdb handled the public reads itself, with Q25 trimming in fastp and clone calling in MiXCR, and kept productive beta chains. Each CDR3 protein appears once, grouped with its most common genes and DNA. The sample records around 1,900,000 distinct CDR3 sequences, approximately 40% of which are singletons. The ten biggest clones cover about 21% of the sample. Sequencing input: blood. Every receptor here comes from a human donor in good health.

This chain links TRBV7-2 with TRBJ2-1; 10 bases line up with TRBD2. The germline V gene has CDR1 SGHTA and CDR2 FQGNSA. The CDR3 extends over 16 amino acids. J was trimmed by 7 bases and V by 1 base; bases with no gene match: 7. CDR3 bases: TGTGCCAGCAGCTTAGTGGGAACTAGCGGGGAAAATGAGCAGTTCTTC. Its translation: CASSLVGTSGENEQFF. The full variable domain, rest sourced from reference TRBV7-2 and TRBJ2-1, is GAGVSQSPSNKVTEKGKDVELRCDPISGHTALYWYRQSLGQGLEFLIYFQGNSAPDKSGLPSDRFSAERTGGSVSTLTIQRTQQEDSAVYLCASSLVGTSGENEQFFGPGTRLTVL.

The chain couples TRBV27 to TRBJ1-3; perhaps TRBD1 as D (6 bases). Germline values: CDR1 MNHEY, CDR2 SMNVEV (reference sequence). The CDR3 loop spans 15 amino acids. V gave up 5 bases and J gave up 8 bases, with 19 bases separating them. In DNA, the CDR3 is TGTGCCAGCAGTCCCCTTGTGACAGGCGATGACACCATATATTTT. Translating it yields CASSPLVTGDDTIYF.

Many counts were recorded for this clonotype. The rearrangement joins TRBV7-2 to TRBJ1-4; D may be TRBD1 (5 bases). The CDR3 runs to 15 residues. Germline values: CDR1 SGHTA, CDR2 FQGNSA. V was clipped by 1 base and J by 4 bases, with 10 bases between them. CDR3 DNA: TGTGCCAGCAGCTTAGTGCGGGGGAGTAATGAAAAACTGTTTTTT. Amino acids: CASSLVRGSNEKLFF.

This clonotype has only a few counts. J is TRBJ2-7 and V is TRBV7-8; D may correspond to TRBD1 or TRBD2 (5 bases each). Germline-derived CDR1 and CDR2 are SGHVS and FQNEAQ. CDR3 length: 14 residues. V dropped 11 bases and J dropped 3 bases, with 20 bases sitting between them. The CDR3 sequence is CAPAGPGPYYEQYF. As DNA, the CDR3 is TGTGCCCCAGCCGGTCCGGGGCCCTACTACGAGCAGTACTTC.

The chain uses TRBV4-3 and TRBJ1-2, with 10 bases identical to TRBD1. Germline V gene lookup returns CDR1 LGHNA and CDR2 YSLEER. V shed 0 bases, J shed 5 bases, and the junction held 6 bases outside the gene matches. The CDR3 sequence is 16 residues long. CDR3 protein: CASSQDGQGVRYGYTF. The CDR3, as DNA: TGCGCCAGCAGCCAAGACGGACAGGGGGTTCGGTATGGCTACACCTTC.

This clonotype appeared a few times. The chain links TRBV2 to TRBJ2-1, with 7 nucleotides matching TRBD1. CDR3 length: 17 amino acids. CDR1 and CDR2 from the germline V gene are SNHLY and FYNNEI. The V segment lost 6 bases and the J segment 3 bases; nucleotides outside the gene matches: 14. CDR3 in amino acids: CASRENPSGQNYNEQFF. For the CDR3, the DNA is TGTGCCAGCAGAGAGAACCCCTCGGGACAGAACTACAATGAGCAGTTCTTC.

This clonotype was seen only a few times. V usage is TRBV4-2 and J usage is TRBJ2-3, with D perhaps being TRBD1 or TRBD2 (5 bases each). Germline V gene lookup returns CDR1 LGHNA and CDR2 YNFKEQ. Trimming took off 4 bases at V and 0 bases at J, with 17 bases between the two ends. The CDR3 spans 17 residues. The CDR3 nucleotides are TGTGCCAGCAGCCCTATGGGGACGGCCTCTAGCACAGATACGCAGTATTTT. This encodes CASSPMGTASSTDTQYF.

The V call is TRBV5-6, the J call TRBJ2-6; D unresolved. Trimming cost V 1 base and J 4 bases, with 9 bases left between them. CDR1 SGHDT and CDR2 YYEEEE come from the germline V gene. The CDR3 contains 15 residues. CDR3 DNA sequence: TGTGCCAGCAGCTTGCCCAGCTGGGGGGCCAACGTCCTGACTTTC. Amino acid sequence: CASSLPSWGANVLTF.

J is TRBJ2-7 and V is TRBV7-2; D remains ambiguous. The CDR3 runs to 13 residues. Between the trimmed V and J ends, which lost 4 bases and 4 bases, there was a span of 11 bases. From germline, CDR1 is SGHTA and CDR2 FQGNSA. CDR3 in amino acids: CASSSDWWYEQYF. As DNA, the CDR3 is TGTGCCAGCAGCTCAGACTGGTGGTACGAGCAGTACTTC.

The rearrangement links TRBV20-1 to TRBJ1-1; D remains ambiguous. V was cut by 4 bases and J by 0 bases, with 12 bases left in between. Germline loops: CDR1 DFQATT, CDR2 SNEGSKA (reference sequence). The CDR3 sequence is 14 residues long. The DNA for the CDR3 is TGCAGTGCTACCGGACGCGCCTTGAACACTGAAGCTTTCTTT. Translating it yields CSATGRALNTEAFF.

The chain couples TRBV28 to TRBJ2-1, with TRBD2 matching over 8 bases. With 3 bases clipped from V and 5 bases from J, the junction kept 6 bases outside the gene matches. The V gene's germline CDR1 is MDHEN and CDR2 SYDVKM. This CDR3 has 15 amino acids. CDR3 amino acids: CASSFRRGDHNEQFF. The CDR3 bases are TGTGCCAGCAGTTTCCGGCGGGGGGATCACAATGAGCAGTTCTTC.

DNA for the CDR3: TGTGCCACCAGTGATGTAGGGACAGAGGGGAAGACCCAGTACTTC. Its translation is CATSDVGTEGKTQYF. The rearrangement links TRBV24-1 to TRBJ2-5, with TRBD1 identical over 7 bases. Germline trimming cut 3 bases from V and 6 bases from J; bases unmatched to any gene: 9. The CDR3 runs 15 residues. Germline V gene data show CDR1 as KGHDR and CDR2 as SFDVKD.